This TCR beta chain was sequenced in a study of cytomegalovirus exposure and HLA in healthy donors. In the study overall: Of all 400 or so donors who were genotyped, 80% to 85% belonged to the Caucasian-associated ancestry cluster.

Researchers ran the PCR with 60 Vbeta and 13 Jbeta primers. Per the study methods: Later work found 65 million to 90 million unique TCR beta chains, with some 11 million shared. The protocol was immunoSEQ multiplex PCR, while the TCRdb copy is restricted to in-frame clones and leaves out a portion. V, J and clone size derive from that table, while D and trimming were established from the DNA sequence. Found here are 150,000 to 200,000 clones, roughly 79% of them singletons; the top ten hold about an eighth. The germline V gene has CDR1 SEHNR and CDR2 FQNEAQ (reference sequence). V gave up 1 base and J gave up 2 bases, with 11 bases separating them. CDR3 length equals 15 residues. With respect to this clone: Its antigen is not identified.

General study points: Many donors carried some public TCRs, although rarity characterized most TCR sequences. The likely origin of a cluster of highly shared sequence variants was a sequencing artifact.

This receptor was obtained from a man aged 50 to 60 in good health and CMV-seropositive. Source material: PBMCs. The J gene is TRBJ2-5, the V gene TRBV7-9; D not resolved. CDR3 DNA sequence: TGTGCCAGCAGCTTAGAATGGCAGAAACAAGAGACCCAGTACTTC. This translates into CASSLEWQKQETQYF.